The entry below describes one TCR beta chain. Its antigen remains unknown. This entry belongs to a study of cytomegalovirus exposure and HLA in healthy donors. The protocol was immunoSEQ multiplex PCR, while the TCRdb copy is restricted to in-frame clones and leaves out a portion. The sample gives roughly 220,000 clones, approximately 83% of which show up once; around 15% is in the top ten. General study points: Reports described diagnosis of cytomegalovirus status by the classifier as highly specific and sensitive.

The CDR3 runs to 14 residues. After removal of 5 bases from V and 2 bases from J, the junction contained 2 bases not matched to a gene. The germline CDR1 and CDR2 sequences are MNHEY and SVGAGI. Source material: PBMCs. This chain links TRBV6-5 with TRBJ1-2, with TRBD1 matching 10 bases. The TCR comes from a woman aged 25 to 39 in good health and CMV-seropositive. CDR3 in DNA: TGTGCCAGCAGTCCGACAGGGGGCAACTATGGCTACACCTTC. This sequence encodes CASSPTGGNYGYTF.